This T cell receptor (beta chain) comes out of a study of blood T cells in healthy people across ages. Deletions cut 6 bases from V and 3 bases from J, with 14 bases between. CDR3 length: 13 amino acids. The germline gives CDR1 DFQATT, CDR2 SNEGSKA (reference sequence). The second PCR ran about 6 to 11 cycles with a sample-barcoded 5' primer and J-beta primers. Via MiXCR, TCRdb re-called the 5' RACE reads, giving one row per CDR3 protein. The profile shows under 1 million distinct CDR3 sequences, under 45% of them singletons. Sequences were obtained from blood. The sequence came from a man aged 60 to 69 in good health. The chain carries TRBV20-1 and TRBJ1-1; possibly TRBD1 for D (6 bases). The CDR3, as DNA: TGCAGTGCCCTAGGACAGCTTGACACTGAAGCTTTCTTT. Translating gives CSALGQLDTEAFF.